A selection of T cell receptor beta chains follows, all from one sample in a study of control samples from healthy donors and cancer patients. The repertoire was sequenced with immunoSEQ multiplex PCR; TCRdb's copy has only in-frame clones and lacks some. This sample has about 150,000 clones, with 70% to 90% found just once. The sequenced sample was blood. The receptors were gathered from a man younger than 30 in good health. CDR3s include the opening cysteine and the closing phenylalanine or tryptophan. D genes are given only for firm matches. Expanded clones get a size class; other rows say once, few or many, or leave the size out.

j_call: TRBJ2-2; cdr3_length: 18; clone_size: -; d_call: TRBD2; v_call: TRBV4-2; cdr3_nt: TGTGCCAGCAGCCGAGCGGGACTAGCCTATGATGAGGCCGGGGAGCTGTTTTTT; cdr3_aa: CASSRAGLAYDEAGELFF
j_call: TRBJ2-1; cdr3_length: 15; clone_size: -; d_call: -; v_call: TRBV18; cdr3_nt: TGTGCCAGCTCACCACGTCAGGGGCCCTACAATGAGCAGTTCTTC; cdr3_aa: CASSPRQGPYNEQFF
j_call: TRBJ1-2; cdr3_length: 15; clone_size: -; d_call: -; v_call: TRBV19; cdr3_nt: TGTGCCAGTAGTCGGCAGGGCTCATGGGACTATGGCTACACCTTC; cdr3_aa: CASSRQGSWDYGYTF
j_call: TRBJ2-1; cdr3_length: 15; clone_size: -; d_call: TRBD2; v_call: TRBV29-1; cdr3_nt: TGCAGCGACAGACTAGCGGATTTCTCCTACAATGAGCAGTTCTTC; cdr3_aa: CSDRLADFSYNEQFF
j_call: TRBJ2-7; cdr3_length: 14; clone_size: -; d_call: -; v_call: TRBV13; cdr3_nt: TGTGCCAGCAGCTTAGGCGCACAGGGACTCGAGCAGTACTTC; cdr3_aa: CASSLGAQGLEQYF
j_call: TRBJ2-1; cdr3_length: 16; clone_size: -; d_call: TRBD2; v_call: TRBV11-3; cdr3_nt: TGTGCCAGCAGCTTGGCGGGACTAGCGGGACAAAATGAGCAGTTCTTC; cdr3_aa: CASSLAGLAGQNEQFF
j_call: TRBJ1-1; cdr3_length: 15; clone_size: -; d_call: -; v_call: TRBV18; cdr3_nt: TGTGCCAGCTCACCACCGGACGGGGGGAACACTGAAGCTTTCTTT; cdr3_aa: CASSPPDGGNTEAFF
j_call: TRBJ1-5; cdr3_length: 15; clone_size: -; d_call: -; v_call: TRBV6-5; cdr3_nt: TGTGCCAGCGGGGGGGCCCCAATGAAAAATCAGCCCCAGCATTTT; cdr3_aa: CASGGAPMKNQPQHF
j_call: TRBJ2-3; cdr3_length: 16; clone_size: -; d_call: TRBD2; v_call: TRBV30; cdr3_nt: TGTGCCTGGAGTGCCGGAACACTAGCGAGGGGAGATACGCAGTATTTT; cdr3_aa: CAWSAGTLARGDTQYF
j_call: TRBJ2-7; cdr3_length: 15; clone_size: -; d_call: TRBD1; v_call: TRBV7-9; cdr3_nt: TGTGCCAGCAGCCCGCCTAGGACAGGGGAGAACGAGCAGTACTTC; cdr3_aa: CASSPPRTGENEQYF
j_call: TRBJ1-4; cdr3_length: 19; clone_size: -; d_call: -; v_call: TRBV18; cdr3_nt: TGTGCCAGCTCACAACTCAAGCTCCTTTTGGGTTCAACTAATGAAAAACTGTTTTTT; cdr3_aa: CASSQLKLLLGSTNEKLFF
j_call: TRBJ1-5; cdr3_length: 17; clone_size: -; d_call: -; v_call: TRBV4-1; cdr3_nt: TGCGCCAGCAGCCAAGATCGTGAAGGATATAGCAATCAGCCCCAGCATTTT; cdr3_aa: CASSQDREGYSNQPQHF
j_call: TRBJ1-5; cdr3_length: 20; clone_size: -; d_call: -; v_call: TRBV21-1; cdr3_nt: TGTGCCAGCAGCAAAGCGGAAGGGGACAGGGGTCAGACTAGCAATCAGCCCCAGCATTTT; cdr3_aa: CASSKAEGDRGQTSNQPQHF
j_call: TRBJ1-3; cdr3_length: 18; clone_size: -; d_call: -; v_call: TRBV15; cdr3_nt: TGTGCCACCAGCAGAGATCGCCCGGGGGTGTATGGTGGAAACACCATATATTTT; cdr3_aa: CATSRDRPGVYGGNTIYF
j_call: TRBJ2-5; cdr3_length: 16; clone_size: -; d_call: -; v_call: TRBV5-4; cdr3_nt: TGTGCCAGCAGCGCCCCCGGTTGGGGTAACCAAGAGACCCAGTACTTC; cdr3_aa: CASSAPGWGNQETQYF
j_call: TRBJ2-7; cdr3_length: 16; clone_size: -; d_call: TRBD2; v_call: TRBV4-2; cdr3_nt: TGTGCCAGCAGCCAAGATTTAGGAGGGACTACCTACGAGCAGTACTTC; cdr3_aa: CASSQDLGGTTYEQYF
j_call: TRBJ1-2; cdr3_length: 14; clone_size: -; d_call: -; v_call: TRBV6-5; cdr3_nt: TGTGCCAGCAGAAAGGACCGGGCGGCCGCCCCCCACACCTTC; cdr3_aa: CASRKDRAAAPHTF
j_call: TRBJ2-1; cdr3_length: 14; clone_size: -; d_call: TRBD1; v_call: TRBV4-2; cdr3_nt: TGTGCCAGCAGCCAAGTAGGGGGCCCCAATGAGCAGTTCTTC; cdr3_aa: CASSQVGGPNEQFF
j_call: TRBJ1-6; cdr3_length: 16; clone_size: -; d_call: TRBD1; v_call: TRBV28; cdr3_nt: TGTGCCAGCAGTCCTCCCGGGACAGGGATCGGTTCACCCCTCCACTTT; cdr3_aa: CASSPPGTGIGSPLHF
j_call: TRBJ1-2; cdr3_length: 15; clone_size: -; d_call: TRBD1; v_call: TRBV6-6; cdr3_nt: TGTGCCAGCAGTTACGATCGAGACAGGGCCTATGGCTACACCTTC; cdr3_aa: CASSYDRDRAYGYTF
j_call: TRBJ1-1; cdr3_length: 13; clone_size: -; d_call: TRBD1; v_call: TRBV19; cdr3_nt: TGTGCCAGTAGTACCCGGGACAGGCTTGAAGCTTTCTTT; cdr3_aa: CASSTRDRLEAFF
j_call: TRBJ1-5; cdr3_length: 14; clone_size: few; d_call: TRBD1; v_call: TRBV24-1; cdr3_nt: TGTGCCACCAGTGATCATGACAGGGATCAGCCCCAGCATTTT; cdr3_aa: CATSDHDRDQPQHF
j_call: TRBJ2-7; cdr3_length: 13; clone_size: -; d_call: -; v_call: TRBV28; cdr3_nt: TGTGCCAGCAGTTCCGGACTCATCGACGAGCAGTACTTC; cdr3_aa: CASSSGLIDEQYF
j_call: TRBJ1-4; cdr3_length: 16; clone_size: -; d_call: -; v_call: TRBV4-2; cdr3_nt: TGTGCCAGCAGCCAAGATCTGGGGTCAGCTAATGAAAAACTGTTTTTT; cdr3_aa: CASSQDLGSANEKLFF
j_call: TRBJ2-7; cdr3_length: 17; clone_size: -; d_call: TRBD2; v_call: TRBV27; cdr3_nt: TGTGCCAGCAGTTTATCGGGTAGCGGGGGGCCGCCATACGAGCAGTACTTC; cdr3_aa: CASSLSGSGGPPYEQYF
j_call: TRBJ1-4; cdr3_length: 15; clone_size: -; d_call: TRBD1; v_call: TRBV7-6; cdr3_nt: TGTGCCAGCAGCTTAGTCAGGGGGGAGAATGAAAAACTGTTTTTT; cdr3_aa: CASSLVRGENEKLFF
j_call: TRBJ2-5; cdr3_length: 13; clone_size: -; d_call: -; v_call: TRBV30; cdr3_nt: TGTGCCTGGAGCCCCAGGGTACAAGAGACCCAGTACTTC; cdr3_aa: CAWSPRVQETQYF
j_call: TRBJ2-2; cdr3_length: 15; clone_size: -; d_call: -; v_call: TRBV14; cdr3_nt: TGTGCCAGCAGCTGGACAGCGAGGGACACCGGGGAGCTGTTTTTT; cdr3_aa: CASSWTARDTGELFF
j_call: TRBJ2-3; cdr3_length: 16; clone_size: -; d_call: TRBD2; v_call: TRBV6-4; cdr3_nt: TGTGCCAGCAGTGTGTCTAGCGGGGGGAGCACAGATACGCAGTATTTT; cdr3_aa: CASSVSSGGSTDTQYF
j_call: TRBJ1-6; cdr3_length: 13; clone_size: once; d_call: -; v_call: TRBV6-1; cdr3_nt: TGTGCCAGCAGTGAACAGGGTGGTTCACCCCTCCACTTT; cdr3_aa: CASSEQGGSPLHF
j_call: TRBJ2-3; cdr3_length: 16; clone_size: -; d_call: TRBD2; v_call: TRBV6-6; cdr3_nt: TGTGCCAGCACCTCGGGGGGGTACACTAGCACAGATACGCAGTATTTT; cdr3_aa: CASTSGGYTSTDTQYF
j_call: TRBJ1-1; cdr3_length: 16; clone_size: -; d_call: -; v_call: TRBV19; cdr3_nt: TGTGCCAGTAGTATAGGGGGGCTGCGTTGGAACACTGAAGCTTTCTTT; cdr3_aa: CASSIGGLRWNTEAFF
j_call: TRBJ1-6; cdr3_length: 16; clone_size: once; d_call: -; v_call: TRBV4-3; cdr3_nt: TGCGCCAGCAGCCAAGACCAGGGGCAGGCAAATTCACCCCTCCACTTT; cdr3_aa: CASSQDQGQANSPLHF
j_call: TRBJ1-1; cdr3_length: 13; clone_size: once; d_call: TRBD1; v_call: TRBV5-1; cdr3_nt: TGCGCCAGCAGCAACAGGGGGGGCACTGAAGCTTTCTTT; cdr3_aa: CASSNRGGTEAFF
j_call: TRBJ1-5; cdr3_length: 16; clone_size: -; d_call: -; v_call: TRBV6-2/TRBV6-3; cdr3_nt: TGTGCCAGCAGTTACGAATCCGGTTGGGGCAATCAGCCCCAGCATTTT; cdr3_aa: CASSYESGWGNQPQHF
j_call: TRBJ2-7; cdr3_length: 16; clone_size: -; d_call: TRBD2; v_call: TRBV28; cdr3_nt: TGTGCCAGCAGTTTAGCTCGACTAGCGGGGGGGTACGAGCAGTACTTC; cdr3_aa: CASSLARLAGGYEQYF
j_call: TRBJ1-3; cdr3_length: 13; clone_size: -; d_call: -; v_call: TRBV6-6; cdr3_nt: TGTGCCACATTGGGGGGAAATGGAAACACCATATATTTT; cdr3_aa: CATLGGNGNTIYF
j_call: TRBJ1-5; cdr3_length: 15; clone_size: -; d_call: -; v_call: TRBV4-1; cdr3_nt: TGCGCCAGCAGCCCCCAAGGGGTTAGCAATCAGCCCCAGCATTTT; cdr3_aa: CASSPQGVSNQPQHF
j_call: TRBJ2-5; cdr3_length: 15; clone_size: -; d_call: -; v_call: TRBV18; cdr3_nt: TGTGCCAGCTCTCCCCAAGGGGGGAGCCAAGAGACCCAGTACTTC; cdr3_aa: CASSPQGGSQETQYF
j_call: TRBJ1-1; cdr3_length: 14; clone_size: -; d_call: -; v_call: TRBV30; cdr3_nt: TGTGCCTGGAGTGAAGGCAGGAGGAACACTGAAGCTTTCTTT; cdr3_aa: CAWSEGRRNTEAFF